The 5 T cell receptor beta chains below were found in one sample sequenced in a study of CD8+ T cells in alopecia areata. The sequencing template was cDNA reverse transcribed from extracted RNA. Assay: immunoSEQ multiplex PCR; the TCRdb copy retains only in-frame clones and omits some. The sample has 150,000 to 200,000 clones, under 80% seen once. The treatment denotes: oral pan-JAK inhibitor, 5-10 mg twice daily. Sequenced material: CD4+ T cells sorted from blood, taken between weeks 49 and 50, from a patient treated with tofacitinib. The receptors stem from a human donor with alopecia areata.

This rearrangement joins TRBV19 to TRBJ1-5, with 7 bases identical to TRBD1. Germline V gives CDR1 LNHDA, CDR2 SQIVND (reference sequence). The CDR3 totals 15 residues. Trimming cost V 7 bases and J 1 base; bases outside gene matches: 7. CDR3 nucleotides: TGTGCCAGTATAGGAGGGGGCGCGAGCAATCAGCCCCAGCATTTT. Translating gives CASIGGGASNQPQHF.

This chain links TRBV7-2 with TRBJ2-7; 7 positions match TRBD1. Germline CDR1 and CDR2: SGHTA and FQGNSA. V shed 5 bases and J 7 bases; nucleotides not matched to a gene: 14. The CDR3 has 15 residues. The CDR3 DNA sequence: TGTGCCAGCAGCAAAGGTGACAGGGAGAGTGGGGAGCAGTACTTC. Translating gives CASSKGDRESGEQYF.

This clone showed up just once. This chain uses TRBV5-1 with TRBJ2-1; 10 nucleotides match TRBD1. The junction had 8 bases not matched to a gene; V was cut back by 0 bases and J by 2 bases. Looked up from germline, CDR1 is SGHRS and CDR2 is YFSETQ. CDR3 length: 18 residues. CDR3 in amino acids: CASSLGIRTGGAYNEQFF. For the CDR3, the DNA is TGCGCCAGCAGCTTGGGCATTAGGACAGGGGGAGCCTACAATGAGCAGTTCTTC.

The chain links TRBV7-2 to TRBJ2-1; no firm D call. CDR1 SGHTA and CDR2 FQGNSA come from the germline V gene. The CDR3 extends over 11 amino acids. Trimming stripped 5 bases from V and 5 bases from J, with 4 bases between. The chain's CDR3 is CASSGNNEQFF. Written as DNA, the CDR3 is TGTGCCAGCAGCGGGAACAATGAGCAGTTCTTC. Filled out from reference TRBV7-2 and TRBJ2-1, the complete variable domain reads GAGVSQSPSNKVTEKGKDVELRCDPISGHTALYWYRQSLGQGLEFLIYFQGNSAPDKSGLPSDRFSAERTGGSVSTLTIQRTQQEDSAVYLCASSGNNEQFFGPGTRLTVL.

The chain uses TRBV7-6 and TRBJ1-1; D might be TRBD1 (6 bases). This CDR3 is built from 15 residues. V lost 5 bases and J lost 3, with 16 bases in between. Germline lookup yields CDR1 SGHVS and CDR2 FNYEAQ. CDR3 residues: CASSPQTGGYTEAFF. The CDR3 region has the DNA TGTGCCAGCAGCCCACAGACAGGAGGGTACACTGAAGCTTTCTTT.